Each of the 12 T cell receptor beta chains below was sequenced from the same sample in a study of blood T cell repertoires in COVID-19. Profiling relied on immunoSEQ multiplex PCR, and the TCRdb table lists in-frame clones only, not all of them. The table lists 200,000 to 250,000 clones, 80% to 90% of them singletons. Material for sequencing was peripheral blood. The source of these receptors is a man aged 30 to 45 with COVID-19, enrolled during active disease.

The chain employs TRBV28 and TRBJ1-1; 7 bases map to TRBD1. This CDR3 has 15 amino acids. Germline CDR1 MDHEN, CDR2 SYDVKM. With V trimmed by 5 bases and J by 10 bases, 16 bases remained unmatched. The CDR3 coding sequence is TGTGCCAGCAGTAACCAAGGGGGCGCTTTTCGAGGAGCTTTCTTT. This encodes CASSNQGGAFRGAFF.

The CDR3 is CASSFLPGNEQFF. CDR3 sequence (DNA): TGTGCCAGCAGTTTCCTACCGGGGAATGAGCAGTTCTTC. V usage is TRBV28 and J usage is TRBJ2-1, with D perhaps TRBD2 (5 bases). The CDR3 runs to 13 residues. Trimming shortened V by 3 bases and J by 7 bases, and 10 bases separated the two germline ends. Germline CDR1 MDHEN, CDR2 SYDVKM.

The chain links TRBV2 to TRBJ2-2; TRBD2 agrees at 9 bases. Germline trimming cut 9 bases from V and 4 bases from J; bases unmatched to any gene: 3. This CDR3 spans 13 amino acids. CDR1 is SNHLY and CDR2 is FYNNEI in the germline V gene. For the CDR3, the DNA is TGTGCCAGTAGCGGGAGTGGCACCGGGGAGCTGTTTTTT. This sequence encodes CASSGSGTGELFF.

The chain couples TRBV14 to TRBJ1-5, with 8 bases lining up with TRBD1. V dropped 4 bases and J dropped 5; count of bases not matched to a gene: 10. Germline values: CDR1 SGHDN, CDR2 FVKESK. The CDR3 is made up of 16 amino acids. The CDR3, as DNA: TGTGCCAGCAGCCCCAACAGGGACAGGCGCTATCAGCCCCAGCATTTT. It yields the protein CASSPNRDRRYQPQHF.

This clone was observed a few times. The chain employs TRBV12-3 or TRBV12-4 and TRBJ1-5; 7 bases match TRBD1. V trimming: 7 bases; J trimming: 6 bases; junction bases outside the gene matches: 6. The CDR3 is made up of 13 amino acids. The CDR3 bases are TGTGCCAGCAACCGACAGGGTCTTCAGCCCCAGCATTTT. Encoded protein: CASNRQGLQPQHF.

J is TRBJ2-7 and V is TRBV2; maybe TRBD2 (6 bases). Germline V gene data show CDR1 as SNHLY and CDR2 as FYNNEI. CDR3 length equals 16 residues. The ends were cut back, 3 bases at V and 11 bases at J, with 26 bases in the middle. In nucleotides, the CDR3 is TGTGCCAGCAGTGAGGGACTGGACGCACAACCCGAAAAGGAGTACTTC. It translates to CASSEGLDAQPEKEYF.

The chain is built from TRBV6-2 or TRBV6-3 and TRBJ1-5; TRBD1 matches 9 bases. Germline-derived CDR1 and CDR2 are MNHEY and SVGEGT. This CDR3 is built from 15 residues. The V and J ends lost 2 bases and 7 bases, in that order; junction bases with no gene match: 6. The CDR3, as DNA: TGTGCCAGCAGTTACACAGGGGGCGCAGCCCAGCCCCAGCATTTT. Encoded protein: CASSYTGGAAQPQHF.

The genes are TRBV28 and TRBJ2-7; 7 positions match TRBD1. CDR1 and CDR2 (germline): MDHEN, SYDVKM. V was pared by 6 bases and J by 2 bases, with 1 base of the junction left unmatched. This CDR3 contains 12 residues. The CDR3 region is CASRTGTYEQYF. The CDR3 DNA follows: TGTGCCAGCAGGACAGGGACCTACGAGCAGTACTTC.

V usage is TRBV19 and J usage is TRBJ1-2, with D maybe TRBD1 (6 bases). V lost 6 bases, J lost 4 bases, and 15 bases lay in between. CDR1 and CDR2 from the germline V gene are LNHDA and SQIVND (reference sequence). The CDR3 totals 14 residues. The CDR3 nucleotides are TGTGCCAGTAGCCGCGAGGGGGACACCTATGGCTACACCTTC. Translated: CASSREGDTYGYTF.

V gene TRBV10-3 combines with J gene TRBJ1-2; 12 bases are a match to TRBD1. Germline CDR1 is ENHRY and CDR2 is SYGVKD. The length of the CDR3 is 15 residues. Trimming removed 4 bases from V and 5 bases from J; junction bases left unmatched: 5. CDR3 region: CAISGWDRGQYGYTF. As DNA, the CDR3 is TGTGCCATCAGTGGATGGGACAGGGGGCAATATGGCTACACCTTC.

The J gene is TRBJ2-1, the V gene TRBV5-1; 12 bases match TRBD2. This CDR3 is built from 17 residues. The germline V gene has CDR1 SGHRS and CDR2 YFSETQ. Trimming took 0 bases from V and 15 from J; bases not matched to a gene: 16. The CDR3 reads CASSLELAGGPLTMRFF. The CDR3 nucleotides are TGCGCCAGCAGCTTGGAGCTAGCGGGAGGGCCCCTAACCATGCGGTTCTTC.

V and J are TRBV9 and TRBJ2-1; 11 nucleotides line up with TRBD2. In germline, CDR1 is SGDLS, CDR2 YYNGEE. CDR3 length equals 17 residues. V was clipped by 0 bases and J by 6 bases; unmatched bases: 8. CDR3 DNA: TGTGCCAGCAGCGTAGATATGAGACTAGCGGGATCCAATGAGCAGTTCTTC. Translating gives CASSVDMRLAGSNEQFF.